The TCR beta chain described here comes from a study of radiotherapy plus CTLA-4 blockade in lung cancer. The CDR3 contains 13 residues. V was pared by 6 bases and J by 5 bases, with 16 bases between. Germline CDR1 SQVTM, CDR2 ANQGSEA. The table came from immunoSEQ multiplex PCR; TCRdb's copy has only in-frame clones and leaves some out. This sample has around 120,000 clones, with 78% found just once. The V call is TRBV29-1, the J call TRBJ1-2; D is possibly TRBD1 (6 bases). The sample in question was peripheral blood, obtained from a patient treated with radiotherapy plus ipilimumab. The sequence was collected from a human donor with non-small cell lung cancer who had a partial response to radiotherapy plus ipilimumab. CDR3 nucleotide sequence: TGCAGCGTCGCGACAGGAAAGGGGTATGGCTACACCTTC. It translates to CSVATGKGYGYTF.